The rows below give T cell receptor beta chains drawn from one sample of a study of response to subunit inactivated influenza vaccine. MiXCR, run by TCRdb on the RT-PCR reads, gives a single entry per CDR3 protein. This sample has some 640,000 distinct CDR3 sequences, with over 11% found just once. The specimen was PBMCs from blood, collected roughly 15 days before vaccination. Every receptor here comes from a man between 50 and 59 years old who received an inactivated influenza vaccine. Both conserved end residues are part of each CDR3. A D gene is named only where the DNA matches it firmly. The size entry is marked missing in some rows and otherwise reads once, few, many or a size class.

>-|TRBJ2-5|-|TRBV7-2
CASSLARLEGETQYF
TGTGCCAGCAGCTTAGCAAGACTAGAAGGAGAGACCCAGTACTTC
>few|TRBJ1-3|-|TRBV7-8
CASSHRGGAGNTIYF
TGTGCCAGCAGCCATCGCGGGGGGGCAGGAAACACCATATATTTT
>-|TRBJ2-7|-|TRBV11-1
CASSLDEGRGYEQYF
TGTGCCAGCAGCTTGGATGAGGGTAGAGGCTACGAGCAGTACTTC
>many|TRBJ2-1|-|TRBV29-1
CSVEGYRMSSYNEQFF
TGCAGCGTTGAAGGATACAGGATGAGCTCCTACAATGAGCAGTTCTTC
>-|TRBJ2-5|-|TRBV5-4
CASSLLSEQETQYF
TGTGCCAGCAGCTTGCTATCTGAACAAGAGACCCAGTACTTC
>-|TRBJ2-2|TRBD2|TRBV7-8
CASSSWTSANTGELFF
TGTGCCAGCAGCTCATGGACTAGCGCCAACACCGGGGAGCTGTTTTTT
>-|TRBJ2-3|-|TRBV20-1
CSAHGTPTQYF
TGCAGTGCTCACGGGACTCCGACGCAGTATTTT
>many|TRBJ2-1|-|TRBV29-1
CSVVFGLAYNEQFF
TGCAGCGTCGTTTTTGGGCTAGCCTACAATGAGCAGTTCTTC
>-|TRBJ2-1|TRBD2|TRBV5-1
CASSIRQILAGGYNEQFF
TGCGCCAGCAGCATACGACAAATACTAGCGGGAGGTTACAATGAGCAGTTCTTC
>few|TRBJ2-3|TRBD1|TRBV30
CAWSVKKRGQPFAADTQYF
TGTGCCTGGAGTGTAAAAAAAAGGGGACAGCCATTCGCGGCGGATACGCAGTATTTT
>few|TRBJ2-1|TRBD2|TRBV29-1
CSVDILAGVKDEQFF
TGCAGCGTGGACATACTAGCGGGGGTGAAGGATGAGCAGTTCTTC
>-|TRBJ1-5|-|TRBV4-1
CASSQVGGGSNQPQHF
TGCGCCAGCAGCCAAGTAGGAGGGGGGAGCAATCAGCCCCAGCATTTT
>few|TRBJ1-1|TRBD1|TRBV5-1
CASSPVGTGGVTEAFF
TGCGCCAGCAGCCCGGTTGGGACAGGGGGCGTCACTGAAGCTTTCTTT
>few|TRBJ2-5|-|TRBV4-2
CASSQASGETQYF
TGTGCCAGCAGCCAAGCCAGTGGAGAGACCCAGTACTTC
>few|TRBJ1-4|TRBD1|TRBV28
CASSLSTGTVTELFF
TGTGCCAGCAGTTTATCGACAGGGACGGTTACGGAACTGTTTTTT
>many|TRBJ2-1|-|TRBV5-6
CASSLAAAAYNEQFF
TGTGCCAGCAGCTTGGCCGCAGCGGCTTACAATGAGCAGTTCTTC
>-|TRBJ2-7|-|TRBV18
CASSLQRGAEQYF
TGTGCCAGCTCACTCCAAAGGGGGGCCGAGCAGTACTTC
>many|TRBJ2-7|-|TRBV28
CASSLGLGNEQYF
TGTGCCAGCAGTTTAGGTCTGGGGAACGAGCAGTACTTC
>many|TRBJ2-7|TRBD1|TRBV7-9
CASSRGTVSSEQYF
TGTGCCAGCAGCCGAGGGACAGTTTCTAGCGAGCAGTACTTC
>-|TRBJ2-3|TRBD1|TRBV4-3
CASSRSFSGQGQDTQYF
TGCGCCAGCAGCCGATCCTTCAGCGGACAGGGCCAGGATACGCAGTATTTT
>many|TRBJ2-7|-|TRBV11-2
CASSLENHNSYEQYF
TGTGCCAGCAGCTTAGAGAACCACAACTCCTACGAGCAGTACTTC
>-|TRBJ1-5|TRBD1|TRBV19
CASRDRVNLAQHF
TGTGCCAGCCGGGACAGGGTTAATCTAGCCCAGCATTTT
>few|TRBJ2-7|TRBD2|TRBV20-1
CSARRTSGSGEQYF
TGCAGTGCTAGACGGACTAGCGGGAGCGGGGAGCAGTACTTC
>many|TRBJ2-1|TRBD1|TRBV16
CASSHGTGNNEQFF
TGTGCCAGCAGCCATGGGACAGGGAACAATGAGCAGTTCTTC
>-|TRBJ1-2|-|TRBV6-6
CASTGAGGIYGYTF
TGTGCCAGCACCGGTGCGGGAGGAATCTATGGCTACACCTTC
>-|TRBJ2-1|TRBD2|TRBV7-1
CASSSLPSSGRALRKSYNELFF
TGTGCCAGCAGCTCGTTGCCATCTAGCGGGAGGGCCTTGCGAAAGTCCTACAATGAGCTGTTCTTC
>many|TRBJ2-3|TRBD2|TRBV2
CASRTGTSNTDTQYF
TGTGCCAGCAGGACCGGGACTAGCAACACAGATACGCAGTATTTT
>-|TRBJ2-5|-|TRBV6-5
CASSYGSTQETQYF
TGTGCCAGCAGTTACGGGTCTACTCAAGAGACCCAGTACTTC
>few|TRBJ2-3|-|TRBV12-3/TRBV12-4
CASSSVEGTDTQYF
TGTGCCAGCAGTTCGGTAGAAGGTACAGATACGCAGTATTTT
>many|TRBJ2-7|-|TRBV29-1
CSVVGRLPSSYEQYF
TGCAGCGTTGTAGGTCGGCTTCCGAGCTCCTACGAGCAGTACTTC
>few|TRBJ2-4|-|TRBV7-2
CASSLGGFGGNIQYF
TGTGCCAGCAGCTTAGGAGGGTTCGGCGGAAACATTCAGTACTTC
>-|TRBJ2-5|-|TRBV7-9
CASSSPRVQETQYF
TGTGCCAGCAGCTCCCCCAGAGTCCAAGAGACCCAGTACTTC
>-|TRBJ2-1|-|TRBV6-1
CASSPGTHVSYNEQFF
TGTGCCAGCAGTCCTGGGACGCACGTCTCCTACAATGAGCAGTTCTTC
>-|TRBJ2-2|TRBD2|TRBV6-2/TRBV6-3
CASSIPAGGAGELFF
TGTGCCAGCAGCATCCCCGCGGGGGGGGCCGGGGAGCTGTTTTTT
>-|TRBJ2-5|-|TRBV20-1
CSAEDLTETQYF
TGCAGTGCTGAGGACCTGACAGAGACCCAGTACTTC